One and the same sample provided the 24 T cell receptor beta chains below, sequenced in a study of shared clonotypes between healthy human individuals. Sequenced by immunoSEQ multiplex PCR; TCRdb stores in-frame clones only, minus some. Of around 2,000,000 clones listed, less than 95% are singletons. The naive CD8 subset, CD45RO-negative cells positively selected for CCR7, excluded terminally differentiated effector memory CD45RA+ cells. Sequenced sample: naive CD8+ T cells sorted from blood. The receptors shown here come from a man aged 18 to 30 in good health.

The chain joins TRBV1 to TRBJ1-1; TRBD1 is the table's D call, not checked against the DNA. TRBV1 is a recognized pseudogene. The CDR3 is 18 amino acids. The CDR3 DNA reads as TGCACCAGCAGCCGAGAAGACAGGGGGAGACGTCTTAACACTGAAGCTTTCTTT. It codes for CTSSREDRGRRLNTEAFF.

The chain combines TRBV28 with TRBJ2-1; a possible D gene is TRBD1 (5 bases). Germline CDR1 is MDHEN and CDR2 is SYDVKM. The CDR3 has 13 residues. Trimming pared 5 bases from V and 8 bases from J, leaving 13 bases between. The CDR3 DNA follows: TGTGCCAGCAGTCACCCTCAGGGCGATGAGCAGTTCTTC. This sequence encodes CASSHPQGDEQFF.

The J gene is TRBJ2-3, the V gene TRBV7-9, with 11 positions matching TRBD2. Germline V lookup: CDR1 SEHNR, CDR2 FQNEAQ (reference sequence). J gave up 3 bases and V 5 bases, and 4 bases lay outside the gene matches. The CDR3 is 15 amino acids. CDR3 protein: CASSLWTSGTDTQYF. The CDR3 DNA is TGTGCCAGCAGCCTATGGACTAGCGGGACAGATACGCAGTATTTT.

The CDR3 protein is CASTPAAYSNQPQHF. CDR3 sequence (DNA): TGTGCCAGTACCCCGGCAGCGTATAGCAATCAGCCCCAGCATTTT. The chain joins TRBV6-5 to TRBJ1-5; D not certain. The V gene lost 9 bases and the J gene lost 0 bases, with 15 bases spanning the gap. CDR3 length: 15 residues. Germline CDR1 reads MNHEY; CDR2 reads SVGAGI.

The chain employs TRBV5-4 and TRBJ1-3; TRBD1 matches 7 bases. The V segment lost 6 bases and the J segment 3 bases; nucleotides outside the gene matches: 6. This CDR3 spans 14 amino acids. Germline V gene sequence: CDR1 SGHNT, CDR2 YYREEE (reference sequence). The CDR3: CASTQGINGNTIYF. CDR3 DNA sequence: TGTGCCAGCACACAGGGGATTAATGGAAACACCATATATTTT.

V and J are TRBV4-1 and TRBJ2-3; TRBD1 aligns across 9 bases. Germline values: CDR1 MGHRA, CDR2 YSYEKL. The length of the CDR3 is 16 residues. Germline trimming cut 4 bases from V and 2 bases from J; bases unmatched to any gene: 7. In nucleotides, the CDR3 is TGCGCCAGCAGCCGACAGGGGGGCGGAAACACAGATACGCAGTATTTT. As protein: CASSRQGGGNTDTQYF.

This rearrangement joins TRBV4-1 to TRBJ2-7; tentative D call: TRBD1 (5 bases). The ends were cut back, 1 base at V and 6 bases at J, with 13 bases in the middle. The germline CDR1 and CDR2 sequences are MGHRA and YSYEKL. This CDR3 is built from 14 residues. The CDR3 DNA follows: TGCGCCAGCAGCCAAGGGATGGGGCCTCTCGAGCAGTACTTC. Its protein product is CASSQGMGPLEQYF.

This clone came up once. The rearrangement links TRBV27 to TRBJ1-1, with D perhaps TRBD1 (5 bases). Germline V gene data show CDR1 as MNHEY and CDR2 as SMNVEV (reference sequence). Trimming left V 3 bases short and J 5 bases short, with 16 bases between. The CDR3 runs to 15 residues. The CDR3 bases are TGTGCCAGCAGTTTGGGAGGGCCACGGGGGACTGAAGCTTTCTTT. It is translated as CASSLGGPRGTEAFF.

CDR3 protein: CASSPDLAAPYNEQFF. The CDR3 DNA sequence: TGTGCCAGCAGCCCAGACCTGGCGGCCCCCTACAATGAGCAGTTCTTC. The genes are TRBV7-3 and TRBJ2-1; D is unresolved. Germline lookup yields CDR1 SGHTA and CDR2 FQGTGA. The CDR3 runs 16 residues. V lost 5 bases and J 2 bases, leaving 16 bases between the germline ends.

The chain couples TRBV6-6 to TRBJ1-6; 7 bases are a match to TRBD1. The V gene's germline CDR1 is MNHNY and CDR2 SVGAGI (reference sequence). The CDR3 consists of 16 residues. V shed 10 bases, J shed 5 bases, and the junction held 14 bases outside the gene matches. The CDR3 DNA is TGTGCCACCCCGCTCAGGGGGAAGACCAATAATTCACCCCTCCACTTT. Its protein product is CATPLRGKTNNSPLHF.

V gene TRBV5-1 combines with J gene TRBJ2-7; TRBD1 agrees at 10 bases. The germline gives CDR1 SGHRS, CDR2 YFSETQ. CDR3 length equals 15 residues. Trimming removed 0 bases from V and 2 bases from J; junction bases left unmatched: 2. CDR3 loop: CASSLEGTGAYEQYF. CDR3 bases: TGCGCCAGCAGCTTGGAAGGGACAGGGGCCTACGAGCAGTACTTC.

This sequence joins TRBV5-1 and TRBJ2-3, with D possibly TRBD2 on 6 matching bases. Trimming pared 0 bases from V and 0 bases from J, leaving 14 bases between. The germline gives CDR1 SGHRS, CDR2 YFSETQ. The CDR3 has 17 amino acids. The CDR3 is CASSLAAAGGSTDTQYF. CDR3 coding DNA: TGCGCCAGCAGCTTGGCCGCCGCCGGGGGAAGCACAGATACGCAGTATTTT.

The count of this clone is one. The rearrangement uses TRBV18 and TRBJ2-1, with 12 nucleotides matching TRBD2. After removal of 3 bases from V and 8 bases from J, the junction contained 14 bases not matched to a gene. The CDR3 has 18 amino acids. The germline gives CDR1 KGHSH, CDR2 LQKENI. The CDR3 coding sequence is TGTGCCAGCTCACCGCCAAGGCTAGCGGGGGGGCCGTATTATGAGCAGTTCTTC. It encodes CASSPPRLAGGPYYEQFF.

This clone was observed a handful of times. Other nucleotide sequences from this sample produce the same CDR3. The chain recombines TRBV5-1 with TRBJ1-5; D not certain. Per germline, CDR1 SGHRS and CDR2 YFSETQ. Trimming removed 0 bases at V and 1 base at J, with 5 bases between. This CDR3 is built from 14 residues. CDR3 amino acids: CASSLDGSNQPQHF. The CDR3 bases are TGCGCCAGCAGCTTGGACGGGAGCAATCAGCCCCAGCATTTT.

The chain has TRBV9 and TRBJ1-2; a weak D match, TRBD1 (5 bases). CDR3 length: 14 amino acids. Trimming stripped 0 bases from V and 3 bases from J, with 9 bases between. From germline, CDR1 is SGDLS and CDR2 YYNGEE. The CDR3 is CASSVGRADYGYTF. CDR3 DNA sequence: TGTGCCAGCAGCGTAGGCAGGGCGGACTATGGCTACACCTTC.

This clone was recorded only once. The chain carries TRBV21-1 and TRBJ1-1; the D segment call TRBD1 is taken from the table without a DNA check. TRBV21-1 is classified as a pseudogene. The length of the CDR3 is 15 residues. Here the CDR3 DNA reads TGTGCCAGCAGCAAAGCGGACAGGGATGGCACTGAAGCTTTCTTT. It translates to CASSKADRDGTEAFF.

The gene calls are TRBV14 and TRBJ2-7; D perhaps matches TRBD1 (5 bases). The CDR3 spans 13 residues. Looked up from germline, CDR1 is SGHDN and CDR2 is FVKESK. V lost 3 bases and J lost 4, with 10 bases in between. The CDR3: CASSHGAGYEQYF. CDR3 bases: TGTGCCAGCAGCCATGGGGCTGGGTACGAGCAGTACTTC.

As concerns this clone: Other DNA sequences within the sample encode an identical CDR3. The chain is built from TRBV28 and TRBJ2-7, with D maybe TRBD1 (7 bases). Germline CDR1 MDHEN, CDR2 SYDVKM. V gave up 3 bases and J gave up 1 base, with 10 bases separating them. The CDR3 totals 14 residues. CDR3 bases: TGTGCCAGCAGTTTCCAGGGGGGATCCTACGAGCAGTACTTC. It specifies CASSFQGGSYEQYF. Using reference TRBV28 and TRBJ2-7 for the parts outside the CDR3, the full variable domain is DVKVTQSSRYLVKRTGEKVFLECVQDMDHENMFWYRQDPGLGLRLIYFSYDVKMKEKGDIPEGYSVSREKKERFSLILESASTNQTSMYLCASSFQGGSYEQYFGPGTRLTVT.

V usage is TRBV27 and J usage is TRBJ2-7; TRBD1 matches at 7 bases. The CDR3 loop spans 17 amino acids. With V trimmed by 5 bases and J by 2 bases, 15 bases remained unmatched. Germline V gives CDR1 MNHEY, CDR2 SMNVEV (reference sequence). CDR3 sequence (DNA): TGTGCCAGCAGTCCGCAAACCTCGACAGGGAACACCTACGAGCAGTACTTC. Protein product: CASSPQTSTGNTYEQYF.

CDR3 region: CASSSRGLLREQYF. The CDR3 nucleotides read TGTGCCAGCAGTTCCCGGGGACTTTTGAGAGAGCAGTACTTC. The rearrangement uses TRBV28 and TRBJ2-7; D is perhaps TRBD2 (6 bases). The germline gives CDR1 MDHEN, CDR2 SYDVKM. The CDR3 runs to 14 residues. The germline V and J ends were trimmed by 4 bases and 7 bases, with 17 bases remaining between them. The full variable domain, rest sourced from reference TRBV28 and TRBJ2-7, is DVKVTQSSRYLVKRTGEKVFLECVQDMDHENMFWYRQDPGLGLRLIYFSYDVKMKEKGDIPEGYSVSREKKERFSLILESASTNQTSMYLCASSSRGLLREQYFGPGTRLTVT.

In this sample, this clone turned up once. One end of the junction is discordant with germline, which a read error may explain. The CDR3, as DNA: TGTGCTAGCAGCTTTAAAGGACCACCCGAAACCGGGGAGCTGTTTTTT. This codes for CASSFKGPPETGELFF. The rearrangement joins TRBV7-7 to TRBJ2-2; D is uncertain. This CDR3 has 16 residues. Germline lookup yields CDR1 SSHAT and CDR2 FNYEAQ (reference sequence).

A word on this clone: The same CDR3 arises from other DNA sequences in this sample as well. V is TRBV27 and J is TRBJ1-5, with TRBD1 matching over 8 bases. Trimming took 5 bases from V and 0 from J; bases not matched to a gene: 3. CDR1 is MNHEY and CDR2 is SMNVEV in the germline V gene (reference sequence). The CDR3 is 15 residues long. Here the CDR3 reads CASSPGTGSNQPQHF. CDR3 DNA: TGTGCCAGCAGTCCCGGGACAGGTAGCAATCAGCCCCAGCATTTT.

The chain has TRBV28 and TRBJ2-5; TRBD1 is a possible D gene (6 bases). The CDR3 is 15 amino acids. V was trimmed by 2 bases and J by 4 bases, leaving 14 bases between them. Germline values: CDR1 MDHEN, CDR2 SYDVKM. The CDR3 spells CASSLNRVWAETQYF. The CDR3 DNA reads as TGTGCCAGCAGTTTAAACAGGGTTTGGGCAGAGACCCAGTACTTC.

The table lists this clone with a few counts. The chain is built from TRBV7-9 and TRBJ1-2; 9 positions match TRBD1. The CDR3 is 15 residues long. The junction had 12 bases not matched to a gene; V was cut back by 5 bases and J by 8 bases. Germline V lookup: CDR1 SEHNR, CDR2 FQNEAQ (reference sequence). CDR3 sequence (DNA): TGTGCCAGCAGCCCTACTACGGACAGGGGTGGAGGCTACACCTTC. Translating gives CASSPTTDRGGGYTF.